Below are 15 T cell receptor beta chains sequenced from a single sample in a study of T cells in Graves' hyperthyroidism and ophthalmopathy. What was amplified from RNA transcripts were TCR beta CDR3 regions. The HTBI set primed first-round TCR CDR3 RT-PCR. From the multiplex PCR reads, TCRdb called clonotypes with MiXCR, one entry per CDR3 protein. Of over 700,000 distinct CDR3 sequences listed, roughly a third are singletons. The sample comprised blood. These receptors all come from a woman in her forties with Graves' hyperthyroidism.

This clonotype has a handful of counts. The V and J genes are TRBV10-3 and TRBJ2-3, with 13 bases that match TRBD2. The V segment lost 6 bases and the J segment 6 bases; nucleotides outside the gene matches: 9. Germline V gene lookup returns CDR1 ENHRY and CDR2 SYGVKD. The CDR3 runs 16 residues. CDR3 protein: CAIRTGLAGSLDTQYF. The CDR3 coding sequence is TGTGCCATCAGGACGGGACTAGCGGGGTCGCTCGATACGCAGTATTTT.

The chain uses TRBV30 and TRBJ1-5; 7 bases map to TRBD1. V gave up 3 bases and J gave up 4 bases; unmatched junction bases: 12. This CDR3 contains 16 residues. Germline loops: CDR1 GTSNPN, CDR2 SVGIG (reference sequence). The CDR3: CAWSLTGAGKNQPQHF. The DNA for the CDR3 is TGTGCCTGGAGCTTAACAGGGGCGGGGAAGAATCAGCCCCAGCATTTT.

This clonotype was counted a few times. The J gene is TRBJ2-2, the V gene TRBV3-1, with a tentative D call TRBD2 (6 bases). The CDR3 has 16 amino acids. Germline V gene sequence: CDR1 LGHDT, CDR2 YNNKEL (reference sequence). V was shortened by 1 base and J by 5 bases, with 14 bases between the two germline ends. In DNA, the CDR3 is TGTGCCAGCAGCCAAGCTACTAGCTCAGGAACCGGGGAGCTGTTTTTT. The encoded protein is CASSQATSSGTGELFF.

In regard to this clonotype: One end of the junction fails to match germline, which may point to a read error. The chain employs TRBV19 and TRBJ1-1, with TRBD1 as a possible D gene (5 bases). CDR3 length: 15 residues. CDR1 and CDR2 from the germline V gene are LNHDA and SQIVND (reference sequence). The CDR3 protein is CAGSIDDSMNAEAFF. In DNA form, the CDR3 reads TGTGCCGGTAGTATCGACGACAGCATGAACGCTGAAGCTTTCTTT.

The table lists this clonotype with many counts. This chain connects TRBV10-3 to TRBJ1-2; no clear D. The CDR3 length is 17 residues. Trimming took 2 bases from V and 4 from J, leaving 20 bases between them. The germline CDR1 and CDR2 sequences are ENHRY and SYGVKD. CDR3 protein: CAISEGTAGSGSYGYTF. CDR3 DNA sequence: TGTGCCATCAGTGAGGGTACTGCAGGCTCCGGGTCCTATGGCTACACCTTC.

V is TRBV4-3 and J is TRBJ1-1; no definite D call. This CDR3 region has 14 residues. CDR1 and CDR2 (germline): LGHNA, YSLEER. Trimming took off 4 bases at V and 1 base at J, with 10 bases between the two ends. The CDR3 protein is CASSPGPANTEAFF. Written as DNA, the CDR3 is TGCGCCAGCAGCCCCGGTCCAGCGAACACTGAAGCTTTCTTT.

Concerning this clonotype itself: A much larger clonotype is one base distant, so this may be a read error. The CDR3 region has the DNA TGTGCTAGCAGCCTCACAGGGTGGGACACCGGGGGGCTGTTTTTT. Translating it yields CASSLTGWDTGGLFF. The chain uses TRBV7-7 and TRBJ2-2; D assignment may be TRBD1 or TRBD2 (6 bases each). The CDR3 consists of 15 residues. Germline V gene sequence: CDR1 SSHAT, CDR2 FNYEAQ (reference sequence).

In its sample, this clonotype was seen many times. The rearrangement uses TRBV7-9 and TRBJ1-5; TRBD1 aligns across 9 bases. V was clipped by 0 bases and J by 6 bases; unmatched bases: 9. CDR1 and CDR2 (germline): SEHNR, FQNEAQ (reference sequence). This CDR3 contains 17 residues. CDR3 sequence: CASSLALGQGQGQPQHF. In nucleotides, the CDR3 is TGTGCCAGCAGCTTAGCGCTGGGACAGGGCCAAGGTCAGCCCCAGCATTTT. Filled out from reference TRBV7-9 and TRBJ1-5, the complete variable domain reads DTGVSQNPRHKITKRGQNVTFRCDPISEHNRLYWYRQTLGQGPEFLTYFQNEAQLEKSRLLSDRFSAERPKGSFSTLEIQRTEQGDSAMYLCASSLALGQGQGQPQHFGDGTRLSIL.

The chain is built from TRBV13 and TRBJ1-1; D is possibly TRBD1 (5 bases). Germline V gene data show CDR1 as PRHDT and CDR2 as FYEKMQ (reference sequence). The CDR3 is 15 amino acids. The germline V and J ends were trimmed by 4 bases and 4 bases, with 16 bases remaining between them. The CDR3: CASSSRVLPATEAFF. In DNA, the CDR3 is TGTGCCAGCAGCTCCAGGGTCCTCCCGGCCACTGAAGCTTTCTTT. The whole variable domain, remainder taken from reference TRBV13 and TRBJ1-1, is AAGVIQSPRHLIKEKRETATLKCYPIPRHDTVYWYQQGPGQDPQFLISFYEKMQSDKGSIPDRFSAQQFSDYHSELNMSSLELGDSALYFCASSSRVLPATEAFFGQGTRLTVV.

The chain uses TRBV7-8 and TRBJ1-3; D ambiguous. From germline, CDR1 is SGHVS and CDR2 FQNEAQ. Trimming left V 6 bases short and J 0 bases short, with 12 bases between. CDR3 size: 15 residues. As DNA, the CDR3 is TGTGCCAGCAGGGTGGCGCGGACCTCTGGAAACACCATATATTTT. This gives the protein CASRVARTSGNTIYF.

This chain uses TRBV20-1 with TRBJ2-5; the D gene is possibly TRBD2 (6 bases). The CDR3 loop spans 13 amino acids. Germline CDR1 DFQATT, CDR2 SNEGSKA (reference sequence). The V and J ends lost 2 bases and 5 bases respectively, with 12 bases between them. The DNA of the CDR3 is TGCAGTGCTAGATCCCCTGGGGGGGAGACCCAGTACTTC. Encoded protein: CSARSPGGETQYF.

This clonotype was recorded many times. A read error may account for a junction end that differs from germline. This CDR3 is CASSLWGTQETQYF. The CDR3 bases are TGTGCTAGCAGCTTGTGGGGAACCCAAGAGACCCAGTACTTC. This chain links TRBV7-7 with TRBJ2-5; D not resolved. The CDR3 extends over 14 amino acids. Germline V lookup: CDR1 SSHAT, CDR2 FNYEAQ (reference sequence).

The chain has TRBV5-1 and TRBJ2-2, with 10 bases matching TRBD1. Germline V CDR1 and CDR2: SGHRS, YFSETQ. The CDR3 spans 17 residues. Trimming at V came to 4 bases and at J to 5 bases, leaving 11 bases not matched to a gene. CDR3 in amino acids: CASSPQTGGFHTGELFF. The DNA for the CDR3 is TGCGCCAGCAGCCCTCAGACAGGGGGCTTTCATACCGGGGAGCTGTTTTTT.

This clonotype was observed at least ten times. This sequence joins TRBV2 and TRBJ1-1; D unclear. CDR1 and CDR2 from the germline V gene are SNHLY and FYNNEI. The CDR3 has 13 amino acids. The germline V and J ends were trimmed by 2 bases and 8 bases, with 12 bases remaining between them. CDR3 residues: CASSEKALEEAFF. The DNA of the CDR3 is TGTGCCAGCAGTGAAAAAGCCTTAGAAGAAGCTTTCTTT. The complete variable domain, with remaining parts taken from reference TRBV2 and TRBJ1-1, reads EPEVTQTPSHQVTQMGQEVILRCVPISNHLYFYWYRQILGQKVEFLVSFYNNEISEKSEIFDDQFSVERPDGSNFTLKIRSTKLEDSAMYFCASSEKALEEAFFGQGTRLTVV.

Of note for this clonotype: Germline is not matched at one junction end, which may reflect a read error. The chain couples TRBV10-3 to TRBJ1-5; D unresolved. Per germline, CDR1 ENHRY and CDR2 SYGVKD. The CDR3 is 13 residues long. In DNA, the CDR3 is TGTGCCAGCAGTTATGCAAGATTACAGCCCCAGCATTTT. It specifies CASSYARLQPQHF.